The next 30 T cell receptor beta chains were all read from a single sample in a study of radiotherapy plus CTLA-4 blockade in lung cancer. The table came from immunoSEQ multiplex PCR; TCRdb's copy has only in-frame clones and leaves some out. The sample consists of about 73,000 clones, roughly 87% of them appearing once. This specimen was peripheral blood, taken from a patient treated with radiotherapy plus ipilimumab. Source of these receptors: a human donor with non-small cell lung cancer that progressed on radiotherapy plus ipilimumab.

The chain links TRBV30 to TRBJ2-2, with 8 bases lining up with TRBD1. Germline V lookup: CDR1 GTSNPN, CDR2 SVGIG (reference sequence). Unmatched junction bases numbered 4, after V lost 7 bases and J lost 3 bases. The CDR3 spans 13 residues. In DNA form, the CDR3 reads TGTGCCTCCGGACAGGGACACACCGGGGAGCTGTTTTTT. Translation: CASGQGHTGELFF.

V and J are TRBV5-1 and TRBJ2-2; 8 bases align to TRBD1. J gave up 0 bases and V 0 bases, and 10 bases lay outside the gene matches. Germline V gene data show CDR1 as SGHRS and CDR2 as YFSETQ. CDR3 size: 19 residues. The CDR3 spells CASSLGLLAGGANTGELFF. The CDR3 nucleotides are TGCGCCAGCAGCTTGGGCCTTCTAGCAGGGGGCGCGAACACCGGGGAGCTGTTTTTT.

This clone appeared a single time. The genes are TRBV5-1 and TRBJ2-5; 7 bases match TRBD1. V dropped 3 bases and J dropped 4; count of bases not matched to a gene: 6. CDR3 length: 14 amino acids. CDR1 is SGHRS and CDR2 is YFSETQ in the germline V gene. CDR3 sequence: CASSSDRVGETQYF. The CDR3 nucleotides read TGCGCCAGCAGCTCCGACAGGGTTGGAGAGACCCAGTACTTC.

J is TRBJ2-7 and V is TRBV7-8; 7 bases match TRBD1. Per the germline V gene, CDR1 is SGHVS and CDR2 is FQNEAQ. The CDR3 runs 15 residues. The trim removed 1 base at V and 2 bases at J, leaving 5 bases unmatched. The CDR3 spells CASSLGTGRPYEQYV. DNA of the CDR3: TGTGCCAGCAGCTTAGGGACAGGACGTCCCTACGAGCAGTACGTC.

The CDR3: CASSVDSGPNQPQHF. The DNA for the CDR3 is TGTGCCAGCAGCGTAGATTCAGGTCCCAATCAGCCCCAGCATTTT. This chain links TRBV9 with TRBJ1-5; unclear D gene. Germline CDR1 reads SGDLS; CDR2 reads YYNGEE. The CDR3 length is 15 residues. The V and J ends lost 0 bases and 3 bases respectively, with 10 bases between them.

This chain links TRBV7-9 with TRBJ2-3; D is ambiguous. With 1 base removed from V and 7 bases from J, the gap between germline ends came to 6 bases. This CDR3 is built from 12 residues. Germline CDR1 SEHNR, CDR2 FQNEAQ (reference sequence). CDR3 bases: TGTGCCAGCAGCTTAGAACAGCATACGCAGTATTTT. Its translation is CASSLEQHTQYF.

This clone was counted once. This sequence joins TRBV2 and TRBJ2-4; tentatively, D is TRBD1 (6 bases). V was shortened by 6 bases and J by 0 bases, with 15 bases between the two germline ends. This CDR3 spans 16 amino acids. Per germline, CDR1 SNHLY and CDR2 FYNNEI. CDR3 sequence: CASSHRDTQAKNIQYF. CDR3 nucleotide sequence: TGTGCCAGCAGCCACCGGGACACCCAAGCCAAAAACATTCAGTACTTC.

The rearrangement uses TRBV6-1 and TRBJ1-4; unclear D gene. Trimming left V 2 bases short and J 5 bases short, with 12 bases between. CDR3 length: 15 residues. The germline V gene encodes CDR1 MNHNS and CDR2 SASEGT. CDR3 loop: CASSESGVLNEKLFF. The CDR3 nucleotides are TGTGCCAGCAGTGAATCGGGAGTCCTAAATGAAAAACTGTTTTTT.

This chain connects TRBV2 to TRBJ1-2, with a tentative D call TRBD1 (5 bases). Germline loops: CDR1 SNHLY, CDR2 FYNNEI. There are 14 residues in the CDR3. Trimming took 5 bases from V and 8 from J, leaving 18 bases between them. The CDR3 nucleotides are TGTGCCAGCAGTACGACAGAGACCACGGGCGGCTACACCTTC. Translating it yields CASSTTETTGGYTF.

The chain combines TRBV6-5 with TRBJ1-5, with D possibly matching TRBD1 (6 bases). Germline values: CDR1 MNHEY, CDR2 SVGAGI. The CDR3 totals 13 residues. Trimming removed 5 bases from V and 3 bases from J, with 8 bases in between. The CDR3 nucleotides read TGTGCCAGCAGTGACAGGTCCAATCAGCCCCAGCATTTT. It is translated as CASSDRSNQPQHF.

The genes are TRBV7-9 and TRBJ2-3; 9 bases match TRBD1. V lost 7 bases, J lost 4 bases, and 9 bases stayed unmatched. Germline V CDR1 and CDR2: SEHNR, FQNEAQ (reference sequence). CDR3 length: 15 amino acids. CDR3 DNA: TGTGCCAGCAAACAGGGACAGGGAGCCGCAGATACGCAGTATTTT. Its protein product is CASKQGQGAADTQYF.

The chain joins TRBV18 to TRBJ1-5; D is perhaps TRBD1 (6 bases). CDR1 is KGHSH and CDR2 is LQKENI in the germline V gene. The V gene lost 2 bases and the J gene lost 3 bases, with 11 bases spanning the gap. The CDR3 runs 15 residues. The CDR3: CASSPSRTVNQPQHF. In nucleotides, the CDR3 is TGTGCCAGCTCACCAAGTCGGACAGTCAATCAGCCCCAGCATTTT. The complete variable domain, with remaining parts taken from reference TRBV18 and TRBJ1-5, reads NAGVMQNPRHLVRRRGQEARLRCSPMKGHSHVYWYRQLPEEGLKFMVYLQKENIIDESGMPKERFSAEFPKEGPSILRIQQVVRGDSAAYFCASSPSRTVNQPQHFGDGTRLSIL.

The chain combines TRBV6-6 with TRBJ2-2, with D perhaps matching TRBD1 (6 bases). With 2 bases removed from V and 9 bases from J, the gap between germline ends came to 19 bases. From germline, CDR1 is MNHNY and CDR2 SVGAGI (reference sequence). The CDR3 covers 16 residues. Here the CDR3 DNA reads TGTGCCAGCAGTTACGGTTCCCCAGGGGAGAGGTGGGAGCTGTTTTTT. Translating gives CASSYGSPGERWELFF.

The rearrangement uses TRBV5-1 and TRBJ2-1; D may correspond to TRBD1 or TRBD2 (5 bases each). The V gene lost 3 bases and the J gene lost 0 bases, with 16 bases spanning the gap. The germline V gene encodes CDR1 SGHRS and CDR2 YFSETQ. This CDR3 region has 17 residues. The CDR3 nucleotides read TGCGCCAGCAGCTCCCCGGGGCAGGGTAGCTCCTACAATGAGCAGTTCTTC. Translated: CASSSPGQGSSYNEQFF.

The gene calls are TRBV19 and TRBJ2-6; D may be TRBD1 (7 bases). Germline CDR1 is LNHDA and CDR2 is SQIVND (reference sequence). Trimming removed 9 bases at V and 4 bases at J, with 28 bases between. This CDR3 comprises 19 residues. The CDR3 sequence is CASKSHGTAEGRGANVLTF. For the CDR3, the DNA is TGTGCCAGCAAATCACACGGGACAGCCGAGGGGAGGGGGGCCAACGTCCTGACTTTC. Combining the CDR3 with reference TRBV19 and TRBJ2-6 gives the whole variable domain DGGITQSPKYLFRKEGQNVTLSCEQNLNHDAMYWYRQDPGQGLRLIYYSQIVNDFQKGDIAEGYSVSREKKESFPLTVTSAQKNPTAFYLCASKSHGTAEGRGANVLTFGAGSRLTVL.

DNA of the CDR3: TGTGCCAGCAGCAACCTAGCGGGAAGCTCCTACGAGCAGTACTTC. The encoded protein is CASSNLAGSSYEQYF. The chain joins TRBV7-8 to TRBJ2-7; TRBD2 aligns across 9 bases. The CDR3 runs to 15 residues. V dropped 5 bases and J dropped 0; count of bases not matched to a gene: 5. CDR1 SGHVS and CDR2 FQNEAQ come from the germline V gene.

This clone was observed a single time. The genes are TRBV25-1 and TRBJ1-1, with 8 bases lining up with TRBD1. Looked up from germline, CDR1 is MGHDK and CDR2 is SYGVNS. This CDR3 has 14 amino acids. J was trimmed by 4 bases and V by 6 bases; bases with no gene match: 7. As DNA, the CDR3 is TGTGCCAGCAGGCCACCGGGACAGGCCACTGAAGCTTTCTTT. It is translated as CASRPPGQATEAFF.

A single count supports this clone. The CDR3 spells CSVKPRFADTQYF. The CDR3 coding sequence is TGCAGCGTCAAACCCCGCTTCGCAGATACGCAGTATTTT. V and J are TRBV29-1 and TRBJ2-3; D unresolved. V shed 6 bases and J shed 4 bases, with 14 bases lying between them. The CDR3 is 13 residues long. The V gene's germline CDR1 is SQVTM and CDR2 ANQGSEA.

The gene calls are TRBV27 and TRBJ2-1, with TRBD2 as a possible D gene (6 bases). CDR1 and CDR2 from the germline V gene are MNHEY and SMNVEV (reference sequence). With 5 bases removed from V and 0 bases from J, the gap between germline ends came to 14 bases. The CDR3 totals 16 residues. The CDR3 nucleotides are TGTGCCAGCAGTCCCAGAGCGGGCCGCTCCTACAATGAGCAGTTCTTC. Protein: CASSPRAGRSYNEQFF.

The CDR3 coding sequence is TGTGCCAGCAGCTTAAGTGAGGGCGGAACCACATACAATGAGCAGTTCTTC. Its protein is CASSLSEGGTTYNEQFF. V is TRBV7-3 and J is TRBJ2-1, with D tentatively TRBD2 (5 bases). V dropped 1 base and J dropped 4 bases, with 17 bases sitting between them. The CDR3 has 17 residues. Germline values: CDR1 SGHTA, CDR2 FQGTGA.

This clone was counted once. The J gene is TRBJ2-1, the V gene TRBV7-8; D is perhaps TRBD1 (5 bases). Germline assignment: CDR1 SGHVS and CDR2 FQNEAQ. V dropped 6 bases and J dropped 3 bases, with 9 bases sitting between them. CDR3 length equals 13 residues. The CDR3 spells CASSLDNYNEQFF. The CDR3 nucleotides read TGTGCCAGCAGTTTGGACAACTACAATGAGCAGTTCTTC.

The chain carries TRBV27 and TRBJ2-7, with 9 bases that match TRBD2. Germline-derived CDR1 and CDR2 are MNHEY and SMNVEV (reference sequence). There are 13 residues in the CDR3. V shed 7 bases, J shed 4 bases, and the junction held 5 bases outside the gene matches. The CDR3 loop reads CASKASGNYEQYV. Written as DNA, the CDR3 is TGTGCCAGCAAAGCTAGCGGGAATTACGAGCAGTACGTC.

The chain couples TRBV5-4 to TRBJ2-2; TRBD1 matches 7 bases. This CDR3 comprises 15 residues. V was clipped by 4 bases and J by 1 base; unmatched bases: 4. The germline V gene encodes CDR1 SGHNT and CDR2 YYREEE (reference sequence). The CDR3 DNA is TGTGCCAGCAGCGACAGGGAAGTGAACACCGGGGAGCTGTTTTTT. This sequence encodes CASSDREVNTGELFF.

This chain joins TRBV28 and TRBJ1-5; TRBD1 matches 7 bases. V dropped 6 bases and J dropped 4; count of bases not matched to a gene: 9. The CDR3 extends over 15 amino acids. CDR1 is MDHEN, CDR2 SYDVKM, per germline. The CDR3 loop is CASRSGTEKNQPQHF. CDR3 bases: TGTGCCAGCAGATCTGGGACAGAAAAGAATCAGCCCCAGCATTTT.

The genes are TRBV11-2 and TRBJ2-1; perhaps TRBD2 as D (6 bases). CDR3 length: 15 amino acids. The germline V gene encodes CDR1 SGHAT and CDR2 FQNNGV. V was clipped by 0 bases and J by 6 bases, with 12 bases between them. The CDR3 sequence is CASSLDRTNSNEQFF. The CDR3, as DNA: TGTGCCAGCAGCTTAGACCGGACTAATAGCAATGAGCAGTTCTTC.

The chain recombines TRBV27 with TRBJ2-5; D not resolved. CDR1 is MNHEY and CDR2 is SMNVEV in the germline V gene (reference sequence). The CDR3 spans 13 residues. V shed 5 bases and J shed 4 bases, with 11 bases lying between them. CDR3 residues: CASSSGRRETQYF. In DNA form, the CDR3 reads TGTGCCAGCAGTAGTGGGCGCAGAGAGACCCAGTACTTC.

This clone was observed a handful of times. This chain connects TRBV5-8 to TRBJ1-5, with TRBD1 matching over 7 bases. The CDR3 runs to 18 residues. Germline assignment: CDR1 SGHTS and CDR2 YDEGEE. J gave up 2 bases and V 5 bases, and 16 bases lay outside the gene matches. As DNA, the CDR3 is TGTGCCAGCAGTCTTACCGGGACAGCCGGTGTGGGCAATCAGCCCCAGCATTTT. This gives the protein CASSLTGTAGVGNQPQHF.

This clone turned up a few times. Different DNA sequences within this sample yield the same CDR3. The rearrangement joins TRBV6-1 to TRBJ1-2; 8 positions match TRBD1. The CDR3 is 15 residues long. V lost 1 base and J lost 4; bases outside the gene matches: 5. From germline, CDR1 is MNHNS and CDR2 SASEGT. DNA for the CDR3: TGTGCCAGCAGTGAAGGTGGGACAGGAGTCTATGGCTACACCTTC. Residues: CASSEGGTGVYGYTF.

The chain carries TRBV19 and TRBJ2-2, with 9 nucleotides matching TRBD1. This CDR3 is 16 amino acids long. CDR1 LNHDA and CDR2 SQIVND come from the germline V gene (reference sequence). Trimming took 1 base from V and 6 from J; bases not matched to a gene: 6. The DNA of the CDR3 is TGTGCCAGTAGTATAGGGGGACAGGGTCGGGCCGGGGAGCTGTTTTTT. The encoded protein is CASSIGGQGRAGELFF. Looking up the rest from reference TRBV19 and TRBJ2-2 gives the full variable domain: DGGITQSPKYLFRKEGQNVTLSCEQNLNHDAMYWYRQDPGQGLRLIYYSQIVNDFQKGDIAEGYSVSREKKESFPLTVTSAQKNPTAFYLCASSIGGQGRAGELFFGEGSRLTVL.

This rearrangement joins TRBV27 to TRBJ2-3, with D possibly being TRBD1 (6 bases). This CDR3 contains 16 residues. V was clipped by 5 bases and J by 0 bases, with 15 bases between them. Germline V gene lookup returns CDR1 MNHEY and CDR2 SMNVEV (reference sequence). CDR3 coding DNA: TGTGCCAGCAGTCCCGACAGGTTAACTAGCACAGATACGCAGTATTTT. Protein: CASSPDRLTSTDTQYF.